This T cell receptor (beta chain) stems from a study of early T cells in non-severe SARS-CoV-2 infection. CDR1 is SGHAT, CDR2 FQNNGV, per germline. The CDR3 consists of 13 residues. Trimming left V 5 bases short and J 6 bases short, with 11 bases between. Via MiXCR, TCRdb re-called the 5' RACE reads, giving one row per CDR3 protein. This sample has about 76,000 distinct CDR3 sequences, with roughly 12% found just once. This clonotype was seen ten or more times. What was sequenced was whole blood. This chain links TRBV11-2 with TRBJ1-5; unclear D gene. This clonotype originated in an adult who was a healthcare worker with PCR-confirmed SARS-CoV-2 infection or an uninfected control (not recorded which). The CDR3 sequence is CASSREVGQPQHF. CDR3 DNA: TGTGCCAGCAGCCGTGAGGTGGGTCAGCCCCAGCATTTT.